This T cell receptor (beta chain) was obtained from a study of T cell repertoires in cytomegalovirus infection. For the study at large: Carrying CMV and the relevant HLA type showed in public TCR beta signatures.

Findings and caveats of the study: There were HLA-C-restricted CMV-specific TCR beta clonotypes dominating the ex vivo response.

This clonotype occurred many times. The antigen is not known. A single record per CDR3 protein comes from TCRdb applying MiXCR to the reads. The sample has nearly 550,000 distinct CDR3 sequences, about 17% seen once. This TCR came from a human donor in good health (CMV status not recorded). Some clones in this sample may be carry-over from other donors' samples. The sample was CD8+ T cells from PBMCs.

The CDR3 DNA reads TGTGCCAGCAAAGGGGCAGCCTACAATGAGCAGTTCTTC. Translated, it gives CASKGAAYNEQFF. The chain combines TRBV7-9 with TRBJ2-1; the D gene is possibly TRBD1 (5 bases). V lost 7 bases, J lost 2 bases, and 9 bases lay in between. Germline V gives CDR1 SEHNR, CDR2 FQNEAQ (reference sequence). The CDR3 has 13 amino acids.